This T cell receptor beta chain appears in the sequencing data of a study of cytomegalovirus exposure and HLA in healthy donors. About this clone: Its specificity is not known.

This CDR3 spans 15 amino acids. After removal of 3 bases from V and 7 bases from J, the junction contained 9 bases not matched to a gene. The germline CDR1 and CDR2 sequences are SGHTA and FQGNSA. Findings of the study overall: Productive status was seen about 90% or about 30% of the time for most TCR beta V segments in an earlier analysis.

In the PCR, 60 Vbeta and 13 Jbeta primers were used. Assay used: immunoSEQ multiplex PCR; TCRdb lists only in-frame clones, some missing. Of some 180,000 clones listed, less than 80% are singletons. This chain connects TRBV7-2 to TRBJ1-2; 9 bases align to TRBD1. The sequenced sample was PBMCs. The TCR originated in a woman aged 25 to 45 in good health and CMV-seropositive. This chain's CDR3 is CASSFEPGTGSGYTF. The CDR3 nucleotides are TGTGCCAGCAGCTTTGAACCCGGGACAGGGAGTGGCTACACCTTC.